This T cell receptor beta chain emerged from a study of cytomegalovirus exposure and HLA in healthy donors. Whole-study findings and limits: Most TCR sequences were rare, but some public TCRs occurred in many donors.

The PCR was carried out with 60 Vbeta primers and 13 Jbeta primers. Sequencing was performed with immunoSEQ multiplex PCR; in TCRdb, only in-frame clones are kept and a portion is missing. Of over 100,000 clones in the sample, around 77% were seen once. Concerning this clone itself: Antigen unknown.

Germline-derived CDR1 and CDR2 are LNHDA and SQIVND (reference sequence). The germline V and J ends were trimmed by 4 bases and 3 bases, with 16 bases remaining between them. The length of the CDR3 is 15 residues. This TCR was sampled from a male donor in good health and CMV-seropositive. The chain uses TRBV19 and TRBJ2-7; TRBD2 is a possible D gene (6 bases). Material for sequencing was PBMCs. The CDR3 coding sequence is TGTGCCAGTAGTAAGTCAAGGACGGGGGACTACGAGCAGTACTTC. Translated, it gives CASSKSRTGDYEQYF.